This T cell receptor (beta chain) is from a study of identical twins. The study, taken as a whole, reports: Invariant MAIT and iNKT cells may have partly biased zero-insertion analyses.

TCRdb redid the calling of the 5' RACE reads with MiXCR, one entry per CDR3 protein. The sample records 570,000 or so distinct CDR3 sequences, roughly 9.9% being singletons. This clonotype has only a few counts. Its antigen is undetermined. The trim removed 3 bases at V and 4 bases at J, leaving 4 bases unmatched. Germline values: CDR1 DFQATT, CDR2 SNEGSKA (reference sequence). The CDR3 is 14 amino acids. The sample was also reused in another study, on yellow fever vaccine responses in identical twins.

This receptor was taken from a woman in her late teens or twenties in good health. The source material was PBMCs. The J gene is TRBJ2-4, the V gene TRBV20-1; 9 bases agree with TRBD1. The DNA for the CDR3 is TGCAGTGCTAGGCCCGGGACAGGGAAAAACATTCAGTACTTC. Residues: CSARPGTGKNIQYF.